Below, 25 T cell receptor beta chains from the same sample are listed, as sequenced in a study of T cell responses to AZD1222 COVID-19 vaccine. This table comes from immunoSEQ multiplex PCR, and its TCRdb copy is limited to in-frame clones, with some not included. Here the sample spans some 64,000 clones, roughly 90% being singletons. The sample was peripheral blood, taken on day 0 of AZD1222 vaccination. Receptors were obtained from an adult in good health.

This clone was seen only once. The rearrangement uses TRBV24-1 and TRBJ2-1; 10 bases match TRBD2. CDR1 is KGHDR, CDR2 SFDVKD, per germline. This CDR3 is 16 amino acids long. Trimming cost V 4 bases and J 2 bases; bases outside gene matches: 4. The CDR3 loop is CATSDPSGRAYNEQFF. As DNA, the CDR3 is TGTGCCACCAGTGACCCGAGCGGGAGGGCCTACAATGAGCAGTTCTTC.

The chain has TRBV11-3 and TRBJ2-2; D possibly matches TRBD1 or TRBD2 (6 bases each). The germline V gene encodes CDR1 SGHNT and CDR2 YENEEA. This CDR3 spans 15 amino acids. V was trimmed by 3 bases and J by 5 bases, leaving 13 bases between them. The DNA for the CDR3 is TGTGCCAGCAGCTTCCGTGGGGGGCGAACCGGGGAGCTGTTTTTT. Its protein is CASSFRGGRTGELFF.

The V gene is TRBV7-9, the J gene TRBJ2-1; unclear D gene. The V and J ends lost 1 base and 8 bases respectively, with 6 bases between them. The CDR3 runs to 12 residues. CDR1 is SEHNR and CDR2 is FQNEAQ in the germline V gene (reference sequence). CDR3 sequence reads: CASSLGLDEQFF. CDR3 coding DNA: TGTGCCAGCAGCTTAGGTTTGGATGAGCAGTTCTTC.

The chain uses TRBV28 and TRBJ1-5; no reliable D call. V was cut by 4 bases and J by 1 base, with 8 bases left in between. Germline assignment: CDR1 MDHEN and CDR2 SYDVKM. The CDR3 contains 14 residues. CDR3: CASSSAGSNQPQHF. CDR3 DNA: TGTGCCAGCAGTTCCGCGGGGAGCAATCAGCCCCAGCATTTT.

The rearrangement uses TRBV4-2 and TRBJ2-1; TRBD2 matches at 10 bases. The germline CDR1 and CDR2 sequences are LGHNA and YNFKEQ. After removal of 0 bases from V and 7 bases from J, the junction contained 9 bases not matched to a gene. The CDR3 covers 17 residues. CDR3 bases: TGTGCCAGCAGCCAAGAGCTAGCGGGAGTTTTCGGTAATGAGCAGTTCTTC. Encoded protein: CASSQELAGVFGNEQFF.

The chain has TRBV9 and TRBJ1-1, with 11 bases lining up with TRBD1. V lost 7 bases and J lost 7; bases outside the gene matches: 3. Germline CDR1 reads SGDLS; CDR2 reads YYNGEE. CDR3 length: 12 amino acids. CDR3: CASGQGAGEAFF. The CDR3 bases are TGTGCCAGCGGACAGGGGGCGGGTGAAGCTTTCTTT.

For this clone: The sample has other DNA sequences that encode this CDR3 too. The chain recombines TRBV6-4 with TRBJ2-2; weak D call: TRBD2 (5 bases). The CDR3 is 14 residues long. The germline gives CDR1 MRHNA, CDR2 SNTAGT. V lost 0 bases, J lost 3 bases, and 5 bases lay in between. As DNA, the CDR3 is TGTGCCAGCAGTGACTCACTAGACACCGGGGAGCTGTTTTTT. Protein product: CASSDSLDTGELFF.

CDR3 sequence (DNA): TGTGCCAGCAGCGATCAGGGAAGTAAAGATGGCTACACCTTC. This codes for CASSDQGSKDGYTF. The rearrangement uses TRBV9 and TRBJ1-2; TRBD1 might be the D (5 bases). Trimming left V 3 bases short and J 6 bases short, with 15 bases between. Germline V gene sequence: CDR1 SGDLS, CDR2 YYNGEE. This CDR3 is built from 14 residues.

J is TRBJ1-4 and V is TRBV5-4; 11 bases fit TRBD1. Trimming removed 2 bases from V and 8 bases from J; junction bases left unmatched: 5. From germline, CDR1 is SGHNT and CDR2 YYREEE (reference sequence). This CDR3 region has 15 residues. The CDR3 DNA reads as TGTGCCAGCAGCTTTGGACAGGGGGCGAGGGAAAAACTGTTTTTT. This gives the protein CASSFGQGAREKLFF.

The chain couples TRBV19 to TRBJ2-2, with 10 positions matching TRBD2. Germline loops: CDR1 LNHDA, CDR2 SQIVND (reference sequence). The CDR3 runs to 19 residues. V lost 2 bases, J lost 5 bases, and 14 bases stayed unmatched. The CDR3 protein is CASSIRGALAGAGTGELFF. In DNA form, the CDR3 reads TGTGCCAGTAGTATACGGGGGGCGCTAGCGGGAGCCGGTACCGGGGAGCTGTTTTTT.

This chain links TRBV24-1 with TRBJ2-1; the D gene is possibly TRBD1 (6 bases). Germline CDR1 reads KGHDR; CDR2 reads SFDVKD. V lost 8 bases and J lost 0, with 10 bases in between. The CDR3 covers 14 residues. CDR3 sequence: CATKLDSSYNEQFF. Here the CDR3 DNA reads TGTGCCACCAAATTGGACAGCTCCTACAATGAGCAGTTCTTC.

V and J are TRBV27 and TRBJ2-1; possible D gene TRBD2, 6 bases. Germline V gives CDR1 MNHEY, CDR2 SMNVEV (reference sequence). The CDR3 consists of 14 residues. Between the trimmed V and J ends, which lost 4 bases and 3 bases, there was a span of 10 bases. CDR3 loop: CASSSQGLYNEQFF. The CDR3, as DNA: TGTGCCAGCAGTTCGCAGGGACTCTACAATGAGCAGTTCTTC.

This chain joins TRBV9 and TRBJ2-2; 16 bases are shared with TRBD2. The CDR3 is 20 residues long. J was trimmed by 3 bases and V by 2 bases; bases with no gene match: 10. The germline CDR1 and CDR2 sequences are SGDLS and YYNGEE. The CDR3 DNA is TGTGCCAGCAGCGTGACACCGGGACTAGCGGGGGGGCAGTACACCGGGGAGCTGTTTTTT. It specifies CASSVTPGLAGGQYTGELFF.

The chain carries TRBV9 and TRBJ1-2, with D perhaps TRBD1 (5 bases). Trimming left V 3 bases short and J 4 bases short, with 7 bases between. CDR3 length equals 12 residues. The germline gives CDR1 SGDLS, CDR2 YYNGEE. CDR3 protein: CASSDTGYGYTF. In DNA, the CDR3 is TGTGCCAGCAGCGACACAGGCTATGGCTACACCTTC.

V is TRBV5-4 and J is TRBJ2-5, with 8 nucleotides matching TRBD1. The length of the CDR3 is 16 residues. The germline CDR1 and CDR2 sequences are SGHNT and YYREEE (reference sequence). The V and J ends lost 3 bases and 4 bases, in that order; junction bases with no gene match: 11. Here the CDR3 reads CASSSWTGRRGETQYF. CDR3 DNA sequence: TGTGCCAGCAGCTCGTGGACAGGGAGAAGGGGAGAGACCCAGTACTTC.

The chain links TRBV5-1 to TRBJ2-2; TRBD2 matches at 12 bases. Unmatched junction bases numbered 14, after V lost 4 bases and J lost 7 bases. CDR1 is SGHRS and CDR2 is YFSETQ in the germline V gene. This CDR3 region has 18 residues. The CDR3 region is CASSLETLAGGPGGELFF. The CDR3 DNA sequence: TGCGCCAGCAGCCTAGAGACGCTAGCGGGAGGGCCCGGCGGGGAGCTGTTTTTT. Filled out from reference TRBV5-1 and TRBJ2-2, the complete variable domain reads KAGVTQTPRYLIKTRGQQVTLSCSPISGHRSVSWYQQTPGQGLQFLFEYFSETQRNKGNFPGRFSGRQFSNSRSEMNVSTLELGDSALYLCASSLETLAGGPGGELFFGEGSRLTVL.

This CDR3 reads CASSGQTGSSGNTIYF. CDR3 in DNA: TGTGCCAGCAGTGGTCAGACAGGGAGCTCTGGAAACACCATATATTTT. This chain connects TRBV6-1 to TRBJ1-3; 7 nucleotides line up with TRBD1. Trimming at V came to 4 bases and at J to 0 bases, leaving 6 bases not matched to a gene. CDR1 is MNHNS and CDR2 is SASEGT in the germline V gene. This CDR3 has 16 residues.

J is TRBJ1-5 and V is TRBV15, with D maybe TRBD1 (6 bases). The CDR3 extends over 15 amino acids. Germline V CDR1 and CDR2: LNHNV, YYDKDF (reference sequence). Trimming shortened V by 0 bases and J by 4 bases, and 10 bases separated the two germline ends. The CDR3 protein is CATSRDGTNNQPQHF. The CDR3 DNA reads TGTGCCACCAGCAGAGATGGGACAAATAATCAGCCCCAGCATTTT. Using reference TRBV15 and TRBJ1-5 for the parts outside the CDR3, the full variable domain is DAMVIQNPRYQVTQFGKPVTLSCSQTLNHNVMYWYQQKSSQAPKLLFHYYDKDFNNEADTPDNFQSRRPNTSFCFLDIRSPGLGDTAMYLCATSRDGTNNQPQHFGDGTRLSIL.

This rearrangement joins TRBV6-2 or TRBV6-3 to TRBJ2-7; possibly TRBD1 or TRBD2 for D (5 bases each). The CDR3 consists of 14 residues. Germline CDR1 reads MNHEY; CDR2 reads SVGEGT. The V end lost 2 bases, the J end lost 5 bases, and 13 bases lay between the germline ends. The CDR3 reads CASSYPDWGNEQYF. The DNA of the CDR3 is TGTGCCAGCAGTTACCCCGATTGGGGGAACGAGCAGTACTTC.

The rearrangement joins TRBV12-5 to TRBJ2-7, with 8 bases matching TRBD1. Germline CDR1 is LGHNT and CDR2 is FRNRAP. The CDR3 has 15 amino acids. After removal of 6 bases from V and 2 bases from J, the junction contained 9 bases not matched to a gene. CDR3 nucleotide sequence: TGTGCTAGTGGCTCATCGGGACAGGTAACCTACGAGCAGTACTTC. Protein product: CASGSSGQVTYEQYF.

This chain links TRBV5-4 with TRBJ2-7; D not certain. Germline V lookup: CDR1 SGHNT, CDR2 YYREEE (reference sequence). The V and J ends lost 4 bases and 2 bases respectively, with 7 bases between them. This CDR3 comprises 12 residues. The CDR3 bases are TGTGCCAGCAGCGAGCTTACCTACGAGCAGTACTTC. Residues: CASSELTYEQYF.

The sample holds a few counts of this clone. This chain links TRBV28 with TRBJ1-5; 9 positions agree with TRBD1. From germline, CDR1 is MDHEN and CDR2 SYDVKM. V lost 1 base to trimming and J lost 4 bases; unmatched junction nucleotides: 2. The CDR3 loop spans 15 amino acids. The CDR3 DNA is TGTGCCAGCAGTTTATACAGGGGGCGGAATCAGCCCCAGCATTTT. This encodes CASSLYRGRNQPQHF.

In the case of this clone: The germline gene is not matched at one end of the junction; a read error may be the cause. The chain combines TRBV29-1 with TRBJ2-7; D remains ambiguous. This CDR3 region has 13 residues. Germline CDR1 SQVTM, CDR2 ANQGSEA. The CDR3 loop is CSARTAAPYEQHF. In DNA, the CDR3 is TGCAGCGCTAGAACGGCCGCACCCTACGAGCAGCACTTC.

The V and J genes are TRBV9 and TRBJ2-7; D is ambiguous. The V gene's germline CDR1 is SGDLS and CDR2 YYNGEE. V gave up 0 bases and J gave up 0 bases, with 13 bases separating them. The CDR3 length is 16 residues. CDR3 DNA: TGTGCCAGCAGCGTAGGGGGTACCTACAGCTCCTACGAGCAGTACTTC. Encoded protein: CASSVGGTYSSYEQYF.

CDR3 DNA sequence: TGTGCCAGCAGAAGGACAGGGGATGAAAAACTGTTTTTT. It is translated as CASRRTGDEKLFF. The genes are TRBV12-3 or TRBV12-4 and TRBJ1-4, with 9 bases that match TRBD1. This CDR3 has 13 amino acids. Trimming removed 6 bases from V and 6 bases from J; junction bases left unmatched: 2.